This TCR beta chain is drawn from a study of T cell responses to AZD1222 COVID-19 vaccine. Trimming removed 0 bases from V and 9 bases from J, with 18 bases in between. This CDR3 region has 15 residues. Germline V gene sequence: CDR1 SGHTA, CDR2 FQGNSA. Repertoires were generated with immunoSEQ multiplex PCR, while TCRdb's copy carries only in-frame clones and drops some. The sample has approximately 130,000 clones; roughly 85% are singletons. The clonotype was recovered from an adult who received the MenACWY meningococcal vaccine as a control. V gene TRBV7-2 combines with J gene TRBJ2-7; a possible D gene is TRBD2 (6 bases). The specimen was peripheral blood, collected 28 days after the second dose of the MenACWY control vaccine. DNA of the CDR3: TGTGCCAGCAGCTTAGCGAACCAGGGAGGATGGTGGCAGTACTTC. Encoded protein: CASSLANQGGWWQYF.